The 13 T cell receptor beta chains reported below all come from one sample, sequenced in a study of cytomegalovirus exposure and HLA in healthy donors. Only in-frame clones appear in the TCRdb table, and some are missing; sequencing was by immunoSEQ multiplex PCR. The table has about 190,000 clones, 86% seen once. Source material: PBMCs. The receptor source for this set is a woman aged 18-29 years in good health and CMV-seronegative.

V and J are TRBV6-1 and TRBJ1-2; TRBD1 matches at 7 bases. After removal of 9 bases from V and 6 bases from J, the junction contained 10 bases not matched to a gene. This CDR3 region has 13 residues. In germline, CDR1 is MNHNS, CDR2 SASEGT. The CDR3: CASDLTGENGYTF. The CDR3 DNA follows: TGTGCCAGTGACCTAACAGGGGAGAATGGCTACACCTTC.

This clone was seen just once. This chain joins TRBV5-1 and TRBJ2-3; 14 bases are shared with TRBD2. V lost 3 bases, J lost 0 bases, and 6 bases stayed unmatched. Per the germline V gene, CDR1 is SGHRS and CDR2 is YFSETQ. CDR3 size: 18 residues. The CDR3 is CASSSLTSGGASTDTQYF. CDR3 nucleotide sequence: TGCGCCAGCAGCTCCCTGACTAGCGGGGGGGCTAGCACAGATACGCAGTATTTT.

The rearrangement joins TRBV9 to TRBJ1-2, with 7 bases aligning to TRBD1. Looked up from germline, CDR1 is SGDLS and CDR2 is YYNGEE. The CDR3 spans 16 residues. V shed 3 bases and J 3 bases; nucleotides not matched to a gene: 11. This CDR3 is CASSAPRGTNDYGYTF. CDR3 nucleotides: TGTGCCAGCAGCGCCCCCAGGGGGACGAACGACTATGGCTACACCTTC. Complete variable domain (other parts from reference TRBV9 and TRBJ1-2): DSGVTQTPKHLITATGQRVTLRCSPRSGDLSVYWYQQSLDQGLQFLIQYYNGEERAKGNILERFSAQQFPDLHSELNLSSLELGDSALYFCASSAPRGTNDYGYTFGSGTRLTVV.

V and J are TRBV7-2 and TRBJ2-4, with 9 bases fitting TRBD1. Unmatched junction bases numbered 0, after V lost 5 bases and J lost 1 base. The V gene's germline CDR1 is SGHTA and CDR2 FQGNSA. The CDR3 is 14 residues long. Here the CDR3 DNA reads TGTGCCAGCAGCGGGACAGGGGCCAAAAACATTCAGTACTTC. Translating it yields CASSGTGAKNIQYF. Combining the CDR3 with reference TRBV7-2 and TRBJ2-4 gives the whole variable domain GAGVSQSPSNKVTEKGKDVELRCDPISGHTALYWYRQSLGQGLEFLIYFQGNSAPDKSGLPSDRFSAERTGGSVSTLTIQRTQQEDSAVYLCASSGTGAKNIQYFGAGTRLSVL.

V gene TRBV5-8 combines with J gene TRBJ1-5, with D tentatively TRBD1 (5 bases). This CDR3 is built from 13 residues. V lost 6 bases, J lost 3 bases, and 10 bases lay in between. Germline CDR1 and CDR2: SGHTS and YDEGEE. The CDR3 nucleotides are TGTGCCAGCAAGACAGCAATCAATCAGCCCCAGCATTTT. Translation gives CASKTAINQPQHF.

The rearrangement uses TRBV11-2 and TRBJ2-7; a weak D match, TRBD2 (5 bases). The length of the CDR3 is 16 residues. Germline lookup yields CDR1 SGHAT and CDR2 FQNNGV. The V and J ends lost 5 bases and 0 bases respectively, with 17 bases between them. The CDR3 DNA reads TGTGCCAGCAGCCTCCTACTAGAGATCCTCTCCTACGAGCAGTACTTC. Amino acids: CASSLLLEILSYEQYF.

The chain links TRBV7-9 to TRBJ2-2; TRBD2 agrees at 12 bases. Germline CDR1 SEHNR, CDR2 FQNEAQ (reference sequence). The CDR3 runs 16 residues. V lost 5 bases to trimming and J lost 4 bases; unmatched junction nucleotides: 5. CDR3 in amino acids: CASSPSGRASTGELFF. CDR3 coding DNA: TGTGCCAGCAGCCCTAGCGGGAGGGCGAGCACCGGGGAGCTGTTTTTT.

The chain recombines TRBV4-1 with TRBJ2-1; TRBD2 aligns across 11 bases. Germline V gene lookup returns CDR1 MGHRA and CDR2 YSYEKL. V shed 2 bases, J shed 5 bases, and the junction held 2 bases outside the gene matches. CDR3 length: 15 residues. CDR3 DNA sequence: TGCGCCAGCAGCCAACCGACTAGCGGGAACAATGAGCAGTTCTTC. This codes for CASSQPTSGNNEQFF.

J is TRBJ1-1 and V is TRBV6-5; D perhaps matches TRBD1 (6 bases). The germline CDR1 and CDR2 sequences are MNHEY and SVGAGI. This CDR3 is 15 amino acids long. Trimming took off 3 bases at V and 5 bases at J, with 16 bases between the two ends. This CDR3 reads CASSYSGRGVTEAFF. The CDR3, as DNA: TGTGCCAGCAGTTATTCGGGCAGGGGAGTTACTGAAGCTTTCTTT.

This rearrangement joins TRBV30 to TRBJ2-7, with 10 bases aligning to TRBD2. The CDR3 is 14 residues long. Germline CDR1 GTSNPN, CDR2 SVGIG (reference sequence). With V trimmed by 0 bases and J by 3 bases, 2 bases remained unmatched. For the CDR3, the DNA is TGTGCCTGGAGTGTAACTAGCGGGGTCTACGAGCAGTACTTC. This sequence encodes CAWSVTSGVYEQYF.

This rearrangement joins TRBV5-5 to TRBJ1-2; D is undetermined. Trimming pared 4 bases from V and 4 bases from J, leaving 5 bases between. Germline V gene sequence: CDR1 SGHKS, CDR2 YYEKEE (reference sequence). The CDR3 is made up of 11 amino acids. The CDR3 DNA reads TGTGCCAGCAGCGGAGGCTATGGCTACACCTTC. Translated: CASSGGYGYTF.

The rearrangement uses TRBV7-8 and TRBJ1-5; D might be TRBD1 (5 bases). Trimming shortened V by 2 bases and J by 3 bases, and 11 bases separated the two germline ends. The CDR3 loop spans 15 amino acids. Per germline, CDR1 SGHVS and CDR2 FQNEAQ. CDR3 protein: CASSLISGYNQPQHF. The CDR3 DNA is TGTGCCAGCAGCTTAATCTCAGGGTACAATCAGCCCCAGCATTTT.

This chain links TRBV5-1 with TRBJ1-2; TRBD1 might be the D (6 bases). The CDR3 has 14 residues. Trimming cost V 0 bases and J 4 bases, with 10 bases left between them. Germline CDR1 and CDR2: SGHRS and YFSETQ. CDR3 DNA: TGCGCCAGCAGCTTGGACAGGGAGGGCTATGGCTACACCTTC. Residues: CASSLDREGYGYTF.